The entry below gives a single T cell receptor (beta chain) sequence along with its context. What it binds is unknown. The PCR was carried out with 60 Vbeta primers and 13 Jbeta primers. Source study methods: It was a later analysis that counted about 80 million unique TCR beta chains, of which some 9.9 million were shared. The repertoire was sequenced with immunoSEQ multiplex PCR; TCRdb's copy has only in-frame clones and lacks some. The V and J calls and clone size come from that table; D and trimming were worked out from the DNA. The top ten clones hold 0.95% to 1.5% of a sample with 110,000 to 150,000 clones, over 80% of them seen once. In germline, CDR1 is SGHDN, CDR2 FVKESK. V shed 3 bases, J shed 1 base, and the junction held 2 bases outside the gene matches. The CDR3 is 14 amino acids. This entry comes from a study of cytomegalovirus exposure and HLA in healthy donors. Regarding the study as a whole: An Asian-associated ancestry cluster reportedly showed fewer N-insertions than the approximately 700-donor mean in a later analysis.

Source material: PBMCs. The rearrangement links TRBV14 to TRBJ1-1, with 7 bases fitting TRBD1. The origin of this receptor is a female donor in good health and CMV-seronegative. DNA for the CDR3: TGTGCCAGCAGCCAGAGGACAGGGAACACTGAAGCTTTCTTT. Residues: CASSQRTGNTEAFF.